The clone carrying this TCR beta chain appeared many times. The antigen remains unidentified. The data are from a study of identical twins. Study conclusions and caveats: Insertions were fewer in abundant cord blood beta clonotypes, whereas memory repertoires showed none of this pattern. Modelling underestimated the level of out-of-frame TCR alpha sharing observed in monozygotic twins.

Template switching created a universal primer site, and the cDNA included unique molecular identifiers. TCRdb analysed the 5' RACE reads with MiXCR anew, one entry per CDR3 protein. The top ten hold more than 0.8% of the sample, which has roughly 470,000 distinct CDR3 sequences, roughly an eighth seen once. The donor group consisted entirely of healthy Caucasians. Separately, the same data were catalogued under a study of yellow fever vaccine responses in identical twins.

This receptor was taken from a woman aged 18-29 years in good health. Specimen: CD4+ T cells sorted from blood.

The CDR3 nucleotides read TGCAGTGCTAGAGCTGGAGGTGGCAATCAGCCCCAGCATTTT. It codes for CSARAGGGNQPQHF. V and J are TRBV20-1 and TRBJ1-5; D call uncertain. Trimming left V 1 base short and J 2 bases short, with 9 bases between. This CDR3 contains 14 residues. From germline, CDR1 is DFQATT and CDR2 SNEGSKA (reference sequence).